This TCR beta chain appears in the sequencing data of a study of T-cell memory formation after mild COVID-19 (dated by TCRdb to about 2021). Regarding the study in general: TCR sequence clusters from the two donors were found to be largely donor specific. The cohort was made up of two young adult volunteers, one female and one male, who were previously healthy. T-cell clones expanding and contracting after mild COVID-19 in two donors were tracked by longitudinal TCRalpha and TCRbeta repertoire sequencing. What the study reported, not specific to this receptor: SARS-CoV-2 specificity was not confirmed for the second-wave clones peaking on day 37. Contracting CD4+ clones appeared mostly in the CM and EM memory subsets, whereas CD8+ clones were enriched in EMRA. Only a couple of mild cases were covered by the study, and larger cohorts that include severe cases with pre-infection samples were considered necessary. From day 15 to 85, contracting clones showed balanced CD4/CD8 phenotypes, whereas a second wave of clones that expanded from day 15 to 37 leaned towards CD4+. Some responding clones were found in pre-infection memory, which suggests that pre-existing cross-reactive memory T cells took part in the SARS-CoV-2 response.

A few counts support this clonotype. Its target antigen remains unknown. Base quality data are lacking; no much larger clone is found one base away. Sequencing instrument: Illumina NovaSeq 6000. cDNA libraries for TCRalpha and TCRbeta were prepared by 5'RACE using constant-segment primers, with sample barcodes and unique molecular identifiers added. RNA was extracted from every sample with Trizol reagent. Library amplification was performed in two PCR steps, and a second sample barcode and Illumina TruSeq adapters were introduced in the second step. Sequencing of the libraries was done on an Illumina NovaSeq, producing 2 x 150 bp paired-end reads. The source study handled its data this way. Reads were demultiplexed and collapsed into UMI-guided consensus sequences with migec v1.2.7. With mixcr v2.1.11, UMI consensuses were aligned to TRA and TRB V and J templates and assembled into clonotypes. A clonotype was counted as expanded or contracted only if both edgeR and NoisET called the change significant, with noise models trained on biological replicates. For edgeR calls, a false discovery rate-adjusted p below 0.01 and a log2 fold-change threshold of 1 were applied. As an exploratory analysis of dynamics, max-normalized trajectories of the 1000 most abundant clonotypes were examined by PCA with hierarchical clustering. The CD4 or CD8 phenotype of responding clones was assigned using the separately sequenced CD4+ and CD8+ repertoires. The public reads were quality trimmed at Q25 with fastp and then assembled into clones with MiXCR by TCRdb, keeping productive beta chains. Every distinct CDR3 protein forms one entry, paired with its most common genes and DNA. The V and J calls here are based on TCRdb, not the publication. The sample table shows more than 450,000 distinct CDR3 sequences, and 15% to 20% are seen once. The ten largest make up around 12% of the sample.

Reading from cysteine to phenylalanine, the CDR3 counts 13 amino acids. Left in the record is the CDR3 DNA by itself, 39 bases read in frame from the first base. The germline V gene encodes CDR1 SGHNT and CDR2 YYREEE (reference sequence). The junction carries 14 bases between V and J, which are trimmed by 4 bases and 7 bases respectively. Ficoll-Paque density gradient centrifugation was used to isolate PBMCs. The rearrangement joined TRBV5-4 to TRBJ1-2; TRBD1 might be the D gene, on 5 matching bases. Input material: PBMCs or a T cell subset sorted from them (not recorded which). This sequence was found in an adult woman who had mild COVID-19 (a few samples of this study predate the infection). The sample titles of this study are shuffled in the database, so cell type and time point are left out; the donor was told from shared clones. The CDR3 region has the sequence CASSQPGPAGYTF. The DNA reads as follows: TGTGCCAGCAGCCAACCGGGACCCGCTGGCTACACCTTC.